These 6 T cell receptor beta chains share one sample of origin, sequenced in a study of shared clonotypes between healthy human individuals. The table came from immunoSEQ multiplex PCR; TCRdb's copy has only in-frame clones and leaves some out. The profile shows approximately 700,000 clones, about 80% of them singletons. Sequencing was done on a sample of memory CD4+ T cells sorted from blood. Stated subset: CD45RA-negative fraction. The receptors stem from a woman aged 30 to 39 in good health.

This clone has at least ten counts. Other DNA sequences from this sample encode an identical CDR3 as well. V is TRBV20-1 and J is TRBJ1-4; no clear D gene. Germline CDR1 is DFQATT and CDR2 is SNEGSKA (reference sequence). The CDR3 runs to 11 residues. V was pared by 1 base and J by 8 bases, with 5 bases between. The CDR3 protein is CSARVGEKLFF. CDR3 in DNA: TGCAGTGCTAGAGTAGGGGAAAAACTGTTTTTT.

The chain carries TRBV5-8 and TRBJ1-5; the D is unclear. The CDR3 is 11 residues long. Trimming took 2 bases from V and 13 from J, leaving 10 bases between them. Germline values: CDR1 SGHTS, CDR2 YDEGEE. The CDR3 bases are TGTGCCAGCAGCTTCCCGGGCCCGCAGCATTTT. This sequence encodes CASSFPGPQHF.

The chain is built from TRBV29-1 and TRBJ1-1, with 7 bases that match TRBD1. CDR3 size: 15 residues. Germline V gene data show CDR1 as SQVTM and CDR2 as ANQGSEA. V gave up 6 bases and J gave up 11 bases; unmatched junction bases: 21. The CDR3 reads CSVTKGSTGYQEAFF. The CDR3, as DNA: TGCAGCGTGACTAAGGGGTCGACAGGGTACCAAGAGGCTTTCTTT.

The CDR3 DNA is TGTGCCAGTATAGGGTCAGATTCCTACGAGCAGTACTTC. Its protein is CASIGSDSYEQYF. This sequence joins TRBV19 and TRBJ2-7; D unclear. V lost 7 bases and J lost 1, with 11 bases in between. This CDR3 contains 13 residues. Germline V CDR1 and CDR2: LNHDA, SQIVND (reference sequence).

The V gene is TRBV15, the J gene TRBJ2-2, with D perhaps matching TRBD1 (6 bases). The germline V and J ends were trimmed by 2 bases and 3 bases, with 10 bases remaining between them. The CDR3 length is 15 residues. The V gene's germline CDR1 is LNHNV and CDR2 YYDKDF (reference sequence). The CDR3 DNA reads TGTGCCACCAGCAGAAAACAGGGTTACACCGGGGAGCTGTTTTTT. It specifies CATSRKQGYTGELFF.

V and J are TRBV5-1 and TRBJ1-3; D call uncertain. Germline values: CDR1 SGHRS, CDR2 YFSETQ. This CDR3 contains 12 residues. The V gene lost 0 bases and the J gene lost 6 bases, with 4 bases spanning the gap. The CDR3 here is CASSLDANTIYF. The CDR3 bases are TGCGCCAGCAGCTTGGACGCAAACACCATATATTTT. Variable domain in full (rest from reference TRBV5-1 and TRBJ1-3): KAGVTQTPRYLIKTRGQQVTLSCSPISGHRSVSWYQQTPGQGLQFLFEYFSETQRNKGNFPGRFSGRQFSNSRSEMNVSTLELGDSALYLCASSLDANTIYFGEGSWLTVV.